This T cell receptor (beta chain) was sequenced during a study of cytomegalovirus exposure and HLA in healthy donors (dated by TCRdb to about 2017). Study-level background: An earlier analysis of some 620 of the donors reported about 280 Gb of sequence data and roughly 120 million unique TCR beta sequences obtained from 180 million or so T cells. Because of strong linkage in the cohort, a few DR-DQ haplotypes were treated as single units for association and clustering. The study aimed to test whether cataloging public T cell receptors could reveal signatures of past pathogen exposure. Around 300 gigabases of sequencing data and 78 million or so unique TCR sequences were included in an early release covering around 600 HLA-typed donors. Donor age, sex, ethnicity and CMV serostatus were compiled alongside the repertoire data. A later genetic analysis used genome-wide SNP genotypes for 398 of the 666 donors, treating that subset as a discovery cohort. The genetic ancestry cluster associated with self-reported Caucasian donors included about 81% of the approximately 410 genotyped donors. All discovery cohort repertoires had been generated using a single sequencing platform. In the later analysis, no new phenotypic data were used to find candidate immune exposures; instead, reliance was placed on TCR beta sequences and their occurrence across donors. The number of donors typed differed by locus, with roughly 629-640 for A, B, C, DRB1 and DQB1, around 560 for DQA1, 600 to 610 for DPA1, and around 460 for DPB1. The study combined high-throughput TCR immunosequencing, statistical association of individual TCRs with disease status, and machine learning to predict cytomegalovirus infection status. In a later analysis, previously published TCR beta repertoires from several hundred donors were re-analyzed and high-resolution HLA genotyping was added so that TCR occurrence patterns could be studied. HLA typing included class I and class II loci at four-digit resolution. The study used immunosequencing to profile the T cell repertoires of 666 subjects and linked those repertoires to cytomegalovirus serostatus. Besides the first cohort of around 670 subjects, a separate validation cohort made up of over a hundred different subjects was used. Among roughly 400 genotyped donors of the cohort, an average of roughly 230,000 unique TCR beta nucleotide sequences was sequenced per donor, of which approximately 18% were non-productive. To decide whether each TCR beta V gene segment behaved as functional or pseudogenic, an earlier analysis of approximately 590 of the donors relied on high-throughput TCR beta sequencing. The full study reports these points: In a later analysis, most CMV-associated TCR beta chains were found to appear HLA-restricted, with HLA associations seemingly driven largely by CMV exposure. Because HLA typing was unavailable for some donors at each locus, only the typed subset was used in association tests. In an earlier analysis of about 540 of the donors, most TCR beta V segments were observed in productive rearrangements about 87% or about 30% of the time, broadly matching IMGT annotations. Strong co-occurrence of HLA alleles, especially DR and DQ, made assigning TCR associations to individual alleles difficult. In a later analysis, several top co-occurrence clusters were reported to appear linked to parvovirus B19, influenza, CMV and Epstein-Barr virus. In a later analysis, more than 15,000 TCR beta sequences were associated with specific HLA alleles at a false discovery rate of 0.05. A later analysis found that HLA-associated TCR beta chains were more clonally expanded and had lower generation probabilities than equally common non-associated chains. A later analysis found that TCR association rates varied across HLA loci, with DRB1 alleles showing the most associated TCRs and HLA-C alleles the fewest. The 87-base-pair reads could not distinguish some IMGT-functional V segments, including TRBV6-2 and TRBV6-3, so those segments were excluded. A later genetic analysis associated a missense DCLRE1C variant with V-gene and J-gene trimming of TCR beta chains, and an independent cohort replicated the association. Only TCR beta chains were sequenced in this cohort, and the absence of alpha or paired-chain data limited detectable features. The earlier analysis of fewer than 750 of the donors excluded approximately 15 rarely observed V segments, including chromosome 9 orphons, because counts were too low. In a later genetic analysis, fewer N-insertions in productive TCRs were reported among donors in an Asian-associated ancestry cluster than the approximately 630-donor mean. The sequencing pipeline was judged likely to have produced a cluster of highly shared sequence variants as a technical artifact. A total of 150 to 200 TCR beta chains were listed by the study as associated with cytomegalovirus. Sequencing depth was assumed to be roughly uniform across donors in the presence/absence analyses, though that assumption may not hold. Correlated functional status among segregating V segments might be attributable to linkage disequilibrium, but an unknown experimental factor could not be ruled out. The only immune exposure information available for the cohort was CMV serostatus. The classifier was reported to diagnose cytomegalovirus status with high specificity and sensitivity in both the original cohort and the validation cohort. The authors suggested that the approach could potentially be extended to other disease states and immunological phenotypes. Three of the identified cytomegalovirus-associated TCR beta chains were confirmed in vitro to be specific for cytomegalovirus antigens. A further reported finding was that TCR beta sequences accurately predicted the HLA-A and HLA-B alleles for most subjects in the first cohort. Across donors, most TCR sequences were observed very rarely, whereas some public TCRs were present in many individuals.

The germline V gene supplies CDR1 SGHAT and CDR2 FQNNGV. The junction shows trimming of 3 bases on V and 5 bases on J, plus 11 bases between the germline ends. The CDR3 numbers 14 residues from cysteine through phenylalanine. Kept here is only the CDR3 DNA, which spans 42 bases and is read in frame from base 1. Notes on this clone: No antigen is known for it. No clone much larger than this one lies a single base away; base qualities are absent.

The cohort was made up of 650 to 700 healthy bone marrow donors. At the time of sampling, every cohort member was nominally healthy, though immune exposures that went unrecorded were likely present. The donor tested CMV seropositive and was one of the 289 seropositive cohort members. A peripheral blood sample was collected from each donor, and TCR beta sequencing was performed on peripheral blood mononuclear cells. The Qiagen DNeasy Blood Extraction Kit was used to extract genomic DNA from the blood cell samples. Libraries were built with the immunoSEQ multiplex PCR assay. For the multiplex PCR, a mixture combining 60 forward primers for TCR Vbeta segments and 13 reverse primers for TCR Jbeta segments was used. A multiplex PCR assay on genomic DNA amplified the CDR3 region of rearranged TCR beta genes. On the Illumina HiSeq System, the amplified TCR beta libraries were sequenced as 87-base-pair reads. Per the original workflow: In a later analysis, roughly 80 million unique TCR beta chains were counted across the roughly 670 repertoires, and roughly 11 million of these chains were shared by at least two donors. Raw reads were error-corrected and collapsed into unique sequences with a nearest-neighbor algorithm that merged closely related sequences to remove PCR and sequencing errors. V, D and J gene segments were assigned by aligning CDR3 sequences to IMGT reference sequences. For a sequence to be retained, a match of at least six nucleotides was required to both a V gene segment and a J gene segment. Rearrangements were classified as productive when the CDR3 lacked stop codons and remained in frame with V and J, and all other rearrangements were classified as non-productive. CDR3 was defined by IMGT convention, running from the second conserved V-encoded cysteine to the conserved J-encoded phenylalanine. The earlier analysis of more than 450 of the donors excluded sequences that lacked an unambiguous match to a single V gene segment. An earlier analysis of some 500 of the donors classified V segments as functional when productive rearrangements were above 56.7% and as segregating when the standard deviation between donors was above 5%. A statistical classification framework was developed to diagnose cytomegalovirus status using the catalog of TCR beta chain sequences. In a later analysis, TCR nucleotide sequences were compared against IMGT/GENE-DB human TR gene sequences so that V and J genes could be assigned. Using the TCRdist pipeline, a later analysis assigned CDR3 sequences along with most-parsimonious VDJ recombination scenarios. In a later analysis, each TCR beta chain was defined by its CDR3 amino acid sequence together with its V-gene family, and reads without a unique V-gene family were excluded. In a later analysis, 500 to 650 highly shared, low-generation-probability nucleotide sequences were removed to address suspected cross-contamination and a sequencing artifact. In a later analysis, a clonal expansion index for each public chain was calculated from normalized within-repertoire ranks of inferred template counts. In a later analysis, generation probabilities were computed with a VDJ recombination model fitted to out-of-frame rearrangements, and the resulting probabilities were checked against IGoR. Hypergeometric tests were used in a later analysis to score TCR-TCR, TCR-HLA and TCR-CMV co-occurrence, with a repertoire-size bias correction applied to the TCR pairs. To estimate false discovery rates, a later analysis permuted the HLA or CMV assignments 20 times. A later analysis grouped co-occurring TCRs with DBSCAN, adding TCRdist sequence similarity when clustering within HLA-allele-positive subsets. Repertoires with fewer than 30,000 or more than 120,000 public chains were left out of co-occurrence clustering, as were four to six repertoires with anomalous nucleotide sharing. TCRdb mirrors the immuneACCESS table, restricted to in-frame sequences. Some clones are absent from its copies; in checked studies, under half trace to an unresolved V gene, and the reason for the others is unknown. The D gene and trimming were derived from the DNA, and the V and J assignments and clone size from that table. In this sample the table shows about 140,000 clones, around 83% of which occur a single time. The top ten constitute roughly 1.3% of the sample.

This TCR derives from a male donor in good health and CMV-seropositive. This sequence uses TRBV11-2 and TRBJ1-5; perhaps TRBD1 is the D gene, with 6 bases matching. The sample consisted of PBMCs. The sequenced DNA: TGTGCCAGCAGCTTGACAGGCCCCGATCAGCCCCAGCATTTT. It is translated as CASSLTGPDQPQHF.